Shown below are 12 T cell receptor beta chains from a single sample sequenced in a study of cytomegalovirus exposure and HLA in healthy donors. PCR used 60 Vbeta primers and 13 Jbeta primers. TCRdb keeps only in-frame clones here, not all; method: immunoSEQ multiplex PCR. The profile covers some 170,000 clones, with 60% to 75% appearing a single time and almost 3% taken by the ten largest. The specimen sequenced was PBMCs. The receptor set was obtained from a woman between 45 and 60 years old in good health and CMV-seropositive.

CDR3 amino acids: CASTPGGGDTDTQYF. The DNA for the CDR3 is TGTGCCAGCACCCCTGGCGGGGGGGACACAGATACGCAGTATTTT. The chain uses TRBV7-2 and TRBJ2-3, with 9 bases aligning to TRBD2. V was pared by 7 bases and J by 2 bases, with 7 bases of the junction left unmatched. Germline lookup yields CDR1 SGHTA and CDR2 FQGNSA. This CDR3 is 15 amino acids long.

The chain joins TRBV9 to TRBJ2-3; 9 bases are shared with TRBD2. V lost 2 bases, J lost 0 bases, and 4 bases stayed unmatched. Germline V gives CDR1 SGDLS, CDR2 YYNGEE. The CDR3 totals 16 residues. CDR3 protein: CASSVSGGTSTDTQYF. CDR3 nucleotide sequence: TGTGCCAGCAGCGTTAGCGGGGGTACTAGCACAGATACGCAGTATTTT.

This chain links TRBV5-1 with TRBJ2-3; 7 bases agree with TRBD1. Germline V lookup: CDR1 SGHRS, CDR2 YFSETQ. The CDR3 contains 14 residues. With 3 bases clipped from V and 5 bases from J, the junction kept 6 bases outside the gene matches. CDR3 amino acids: CASSSAGGIDTQYF. The DNA for the CDR3 is TGCGCCAGCAGCTCGGCAGGGGGAATAGATACGCAGTATTTT.

The genes are TRBV30 and TRBJ1-1; unclear D gene. Germline lookup yields CDR1 GTSNPN and CDR2 SVGIG (reference sequence). V lost 2 bases and J 4 bases, leaving 8 bases between the germline ends. This CDR3 is built from 12 residues. The CDR3 DNA sequence: TGTGCCTGGAGTTTAAGGAGCACTGAAGCTTTCTTT. This sequence encodes CAWSLRSTEAFF.

V is TRBV6-5 and J is TRBJ1-1; TRBD1 matches 7 bases. The CDR3 is 13 amino acids. The V segment lost 5 bases and the J segment 3 bases; nucleotides outside the gene matches: 3. Germline CDR1 reads MNHEY; CDR2 reads SVGAGI. In DNA form, the CDR3 reads TGTGCCAGCAGTCAGGGGGAGTACACTGAAGCTTTCTTT. It is translated as CASSQGEYTEAFF.

This chain uses TRBV6-5 with TRBJ1-6, with D unclear. V lost 2 bases, J lost 7 bases, and 6 bases lay in between. The CDR3 runs 13 residues. CDR1 is MNHEY and CDR2 is SVGAGI in the germline V gene. This chain's CDR3 is CASSYQSNSPLHF. CDR3 in DNA: TGTGCCAGCAGTTACCAGTCCAATTCACCCCTCCACTTT.

The sample holds a few counts of this clone. The rearrangement joins TRBV28 to TRBJ1-2; D is unclear. The germline V gene has CDR1 MDHEN and CDR2 SYDVKM. The V and J ends lost 7 bases and 8 bases respectively, with 17 bases between them. This CDR3 has 13 amino acids. The chain's CDR3 is CASKRPTTGGYTF. The CDR3 DNA reads as TGTGCCAGCAAGCGACCTACGACGGGGGGCTACACCTTC.

This sequence joins TRBV6-5 and TRBJ2-7; the match to TRBD2 covers 7 bases. The CDR3 has 14 residues. J was trimmed by 4 bases and V by 5 bases; bases with no gene match: 8. Germline loops: CDR1 MNHEY, CDR2 SVGAGI. This chain's CDR3 is CASSTGTNVYEQYF. The CDR3 coding sequence is TGTGCCAGCAGTACCGGGACTAACGTGTACGAGCAGTACTTC.

J is TRBJ1-5 and V is TRBV5-1, with TRBD1 matching 8 bases. The CDR3 length is 15 residues. Germline V gene data show CDR1 as SGHRS and CDR2 as YFSETQ. Losses at the gene ends were 3 bases for V and 2 bases for J; bases not matched to a gene: 4. CDR3 in amino acids: CASSSTGARNQPQHF. Written as DNA, the CDR3 is TGCGCCAGCAGCTCGACAGGGGCGCGCAATCAGCCCCAGCATTTT.

V usage is TRBV7-9 and J usage is TRBJ1-4; a possible D gene is TRBD1 (5 bases). The CDR3 totals 16 residues. CDR1 is SEHNR, CDR2 FQNEAQ, per germline (reference sequence). V dropped 6 bases and J dropped 3 bases, with 17 bases sitting between them. The CDR3, as DNA: TGTGCCAGCAGATACTCTTCAGGGAACGCTAATGAAAAACTGTTTTTT. It is translated as CASRYSSGNANEKLFF.

The chain recombines TRBV6-1 with TRBJ2-3, with TRBD1 matching over 8 bases. Germline CDR1 is MNHNS and CDR2 is SASEGT. This CDR3 region has 12 residues. With V trimmed by 6 bases and J by 7 bases, 3 bases remained unmatched. The CDR3 loop is CASRDRGYTQYF. CDR3 bases: TGTGCCAGCAGAGACAGGGGCTATACGCAGTATTTT.

This clone occurred once. V and J are TRBV5-4 and TRBJ1-1, with no clear D. The V gene's germline CDR1 is SGHNT and CDR2 YYREEE (reference sequence). The V gene lost 4 bases and the J gene lost 1 base, with 11 bases spanning the gap. The CDR3 is made up of 14 amino acids. The CDR3 nucleotides are TGTGCCAGCAGCCCGCCTCGGGGGAACACTGAAGCTTTCTTT. It codes for CASSPPRGNTEAFF.